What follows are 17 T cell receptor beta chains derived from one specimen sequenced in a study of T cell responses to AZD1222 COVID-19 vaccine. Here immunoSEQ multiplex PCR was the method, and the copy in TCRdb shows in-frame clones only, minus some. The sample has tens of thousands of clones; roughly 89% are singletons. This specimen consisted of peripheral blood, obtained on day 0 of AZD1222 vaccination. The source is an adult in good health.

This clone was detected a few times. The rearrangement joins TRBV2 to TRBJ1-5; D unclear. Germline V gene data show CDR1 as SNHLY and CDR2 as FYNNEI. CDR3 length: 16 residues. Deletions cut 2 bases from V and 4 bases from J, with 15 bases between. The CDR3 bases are TGTGCCAGCAGTGAATCCGGCGGCGCTCTTAATCAGCCCCAGCATTTT. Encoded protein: CASSESGGALNQPQHF.

The CDR3: CASSGRQAYEQYF. The CDR3 coding sequence is TGTGCCAGCAGTGGCAGACAAGCCTACGAGCAGTACTTC. This chain links TRBV25-1 with TRBJ2-7; D remains ambiguous. CDR1 MGHDK and CDR2 SYGVNS come from the germline V gene. Trimming shortened V by 4 bases and J by 2 bases, and 9 bases separated the two germline ends. CDR3 size: 13 residues.

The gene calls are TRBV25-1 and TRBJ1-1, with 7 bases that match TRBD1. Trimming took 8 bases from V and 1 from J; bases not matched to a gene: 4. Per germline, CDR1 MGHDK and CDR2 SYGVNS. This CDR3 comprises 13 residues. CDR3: CASRDRENTEAFF. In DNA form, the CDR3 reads TGTGCCAGCCGAGACAGGGAGAACACTGAAGCTTTCTTT.

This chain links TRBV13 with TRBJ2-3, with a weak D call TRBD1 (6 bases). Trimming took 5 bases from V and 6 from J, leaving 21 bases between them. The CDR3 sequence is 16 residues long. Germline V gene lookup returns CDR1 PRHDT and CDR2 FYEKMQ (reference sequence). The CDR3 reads CASSRGQSRFLDTQYF. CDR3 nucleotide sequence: TGTGCCAGCAGCCGAGGACAGTCCCGTTTTTTGGATACGCAGTATTTT. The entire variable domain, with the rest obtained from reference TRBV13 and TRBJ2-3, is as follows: AAGVIQSPRHLIKEKRETATLKCYPIPRHDTVYWYQQGPGQDPQFLISFYEKMQSDKGSIPDRFSAQQFSDYHSELNMSSLELGDSALYFCASSRGQSRFLDTQYFGPGTRLTVL.

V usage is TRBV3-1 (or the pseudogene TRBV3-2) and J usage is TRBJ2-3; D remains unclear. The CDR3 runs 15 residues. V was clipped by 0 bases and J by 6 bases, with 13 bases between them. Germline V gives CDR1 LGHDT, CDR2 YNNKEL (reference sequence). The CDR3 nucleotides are TGTGCCAGCAGCCAAGAGGCTCAGGCGGCGGATACGCAGTATTTT. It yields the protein CASSQEAQAADTQYF.

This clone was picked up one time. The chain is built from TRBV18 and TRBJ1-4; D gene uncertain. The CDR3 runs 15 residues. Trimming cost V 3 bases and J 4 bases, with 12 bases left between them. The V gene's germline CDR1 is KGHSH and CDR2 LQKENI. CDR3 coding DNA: TGTGCCAGCTCACCCCCGTCCCTGAGTAATGAAAAACTGTTTTTT. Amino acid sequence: CASSPPSLSNEKLFF.

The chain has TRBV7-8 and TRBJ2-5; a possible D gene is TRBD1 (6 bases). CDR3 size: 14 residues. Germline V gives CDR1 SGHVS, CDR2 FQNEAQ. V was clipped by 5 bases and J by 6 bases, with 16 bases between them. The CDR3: CASSTTQGVKTQYF. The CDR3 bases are TGTGCCAGCAGCACTACACAGGGCGTGAAGACCCAGTACTTC.

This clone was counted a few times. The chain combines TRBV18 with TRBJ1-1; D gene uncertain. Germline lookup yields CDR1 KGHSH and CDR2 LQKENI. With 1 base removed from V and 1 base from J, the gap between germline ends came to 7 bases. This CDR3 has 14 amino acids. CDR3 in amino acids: CASSPQNTNTEAFF. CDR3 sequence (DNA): TGTGCCAGCTCACCACAAAACACGAACACTGAAGCTTTCTTT. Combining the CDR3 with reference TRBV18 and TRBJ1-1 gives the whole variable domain NAGVMQNPRHLVRRRGQEARLRCSPMKGHSHVYWYRQLPEEGLKFMVYLQKENIIDESGMPKERFSAEFPKEGPSILRIQQVVRGDSAAYFCASSPQNTNTEAFFGQGTRLTVV.

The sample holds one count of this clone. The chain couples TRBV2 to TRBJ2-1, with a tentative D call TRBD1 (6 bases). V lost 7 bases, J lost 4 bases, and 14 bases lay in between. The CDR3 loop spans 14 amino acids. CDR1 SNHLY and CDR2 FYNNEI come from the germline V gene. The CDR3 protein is CASTGQRTYNEQFF. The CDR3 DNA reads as TGTGCCAGCACAGGACAGCGAACATACAATGAGCAGTTCTTC.

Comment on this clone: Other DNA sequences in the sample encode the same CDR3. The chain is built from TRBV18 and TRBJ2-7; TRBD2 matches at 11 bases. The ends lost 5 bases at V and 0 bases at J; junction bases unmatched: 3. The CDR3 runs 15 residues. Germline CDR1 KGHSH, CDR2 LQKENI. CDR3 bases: TGTGCCAGCTCAACCACTAGCGGGAGCTCCTACGAGCAGTACTTC. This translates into CASSTTSGSSYEQYF.

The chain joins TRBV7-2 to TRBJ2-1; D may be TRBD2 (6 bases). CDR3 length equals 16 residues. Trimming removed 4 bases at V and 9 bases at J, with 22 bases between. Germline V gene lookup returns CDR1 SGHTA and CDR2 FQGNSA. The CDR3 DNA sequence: TGTGCCAGCAGCTCCGGCGCCTCCTACGGGAGCGGTGAGCAGTTCTTC. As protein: CASSSGASYGSGEQFF. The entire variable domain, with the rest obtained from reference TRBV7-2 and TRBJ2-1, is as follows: GAGVSQSPSNKVTEKGKDVELRCDPISGHTALYWYRQSLGQGLEFLIYFQGNSAPDKSGLPSDRFSAERTGGSVSTLTIQRTQQEDSAVYLCASSSGASYGSGEQFFGPGTRLTVL.

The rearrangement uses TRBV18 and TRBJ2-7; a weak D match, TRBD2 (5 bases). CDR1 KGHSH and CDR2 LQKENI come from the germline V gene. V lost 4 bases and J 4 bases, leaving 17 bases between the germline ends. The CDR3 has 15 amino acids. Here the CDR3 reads CASSLRGDDAYEQYF. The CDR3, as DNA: TGTGCCAGCTCACTTCGGGGTGACGACGCATACGAGCAGTACTTC.

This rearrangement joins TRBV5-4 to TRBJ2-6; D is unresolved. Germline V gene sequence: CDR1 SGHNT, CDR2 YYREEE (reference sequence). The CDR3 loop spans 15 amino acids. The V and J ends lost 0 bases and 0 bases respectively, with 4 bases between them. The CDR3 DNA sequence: TGTGCCAGCAGCTTGGTGAGCTCTGGGGCCAACGTCCTGACTTTC. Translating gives CASSLVSSGANVLTF.

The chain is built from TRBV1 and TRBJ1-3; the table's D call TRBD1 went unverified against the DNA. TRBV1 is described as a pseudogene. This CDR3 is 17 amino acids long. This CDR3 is CTSSPSCGADSGNTIYF. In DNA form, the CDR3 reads TGCACCAGCAGCCCGAGTTGTGGGGCCGACTCTGGAAACACCATATATTTT.

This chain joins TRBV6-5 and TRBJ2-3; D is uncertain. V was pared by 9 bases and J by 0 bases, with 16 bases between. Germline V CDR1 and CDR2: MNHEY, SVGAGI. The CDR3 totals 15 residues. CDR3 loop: CASLTGRSSTDTQYF. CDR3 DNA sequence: TGTGCCAGTCTGACGGGTAGATCTAGCACAGATACGCAGTATTTT.

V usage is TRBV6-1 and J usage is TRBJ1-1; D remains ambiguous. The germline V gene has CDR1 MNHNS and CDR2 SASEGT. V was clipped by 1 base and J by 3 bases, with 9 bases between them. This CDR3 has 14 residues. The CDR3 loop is CASSEGGSDTEAFF. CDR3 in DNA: TGTGCCAGCAGTGAAGGCGGCAGCGACACTGAAGCTTTCTTT.

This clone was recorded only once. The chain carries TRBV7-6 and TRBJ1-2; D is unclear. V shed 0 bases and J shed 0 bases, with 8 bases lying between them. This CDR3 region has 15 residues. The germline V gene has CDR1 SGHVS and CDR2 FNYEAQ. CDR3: CASSLAGSTNYGYTF. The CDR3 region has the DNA TGTGCCAGCAGCTTAGCGGGCAGCACTAACTATGGCTACACCTTC.